Presented here are 3 T cell receptor beta chains from one specimen sequenced in a study of control samples from healthy donors and cancer patients. The data were produced by immunoSEQ multiplex PCR, yet TCRdb's version contains in-frame clones alone and is incomplete. The profile shows 75,000 to 90,000 clones, around nine tenths of them singletons. The specimen was blood. The receptor source for this set is a man aged 25-45 years in good health.

This chain connects TRBV30 to TRBJ1-2; 7 bases agree with TRBD1. Germline-derived CDR1 and CDR2 are GTSNPN and SVGIG (reference sequence). V dropped 0 bases and J dropped 3; count of bases not matched to a gene: 22. This CDR3 has 20 amino acids. The CDR3 nucleotides read TGTGCCTGGAGTGTAACCCCCTTGGACAGGTCTATTACTGGGGACTATGGCTACACCTTC. As protein: CAWSVTPLDRSITGDYGYTF.

The gene calls are TRBV7-8 and TRBJ2-5; TRBD2 matches at 10 bases. This CDR3 contains 14 residues. J gave up 3 bases and V 3 bases, and 1 base lay outside the gene matches. Germline V gives CDR1 SGHVS, CDR2 FQNEAQ. The DNA of the CDR3 is TGTGCCAGCAGCTTGCTAGCGGGGGAAGAGACCCAGTACTTC. Its translation: CASSLLAGEETQYF.

The sample holds a few counts of this clone. This chain connects TRBV27 to TRBJ1-1; the match to TRBD1 covers 11 bases. Germline CDR1 is MNHEY and CDR2 is SMNVEV (reference sequence). V shed 5 bases and J 7 bases; nucleotides not matched to a gene: 3. The CDR3 sequence is 13 residues long. CDR3 region: CASSPGTGGEAFF. The CDR3 DNA follows: TGTGCCAGCAGTCCCGGGACAGGGGGTGAAGCTTTCTTT.